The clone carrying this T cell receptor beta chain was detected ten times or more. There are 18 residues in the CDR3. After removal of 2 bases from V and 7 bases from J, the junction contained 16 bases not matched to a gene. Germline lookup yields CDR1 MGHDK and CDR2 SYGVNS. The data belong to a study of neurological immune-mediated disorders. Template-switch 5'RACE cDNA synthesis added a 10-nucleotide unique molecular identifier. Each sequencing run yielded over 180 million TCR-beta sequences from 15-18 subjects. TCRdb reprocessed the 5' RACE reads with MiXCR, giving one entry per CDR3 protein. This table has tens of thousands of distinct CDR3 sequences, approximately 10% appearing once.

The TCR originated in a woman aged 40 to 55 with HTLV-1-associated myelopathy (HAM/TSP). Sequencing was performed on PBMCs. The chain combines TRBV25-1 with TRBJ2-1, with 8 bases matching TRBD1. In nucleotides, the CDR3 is TGTGCCAGCAGTGAAAAAGACTTCCGGACAGGGTGGTGGAATGAGCAGTTCTTC. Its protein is CASSEKDFRTGWWNEQFF.